The sample holds one count of the clone carrying this T cell receptor (beta chain). The source of the sample is a study of technical replicates of blood from a few donors. The method was immunoSEQ multiplex PCR; TCRdb's version includes in-frame clones alone and lacks a portion of them. The data show 55,000 to 80,000 clones, approximately 96% seen once. Germline CDR1 is SGDLS and CDR2 is YYNGEE. The CDR3 length is 14 residues. V lost 6 bases to trimming and J lost 1 base; unmatched junction nucleotides: 5. The chain has TRBV9 and TRBJ1-1, with 8 bases that match TRBD1. The sample was T cells isolated from PBMCs. The sequence was obtained from a human donor in good health. The CDR3 region is CASNLGQANTEAFF. The CDR3 DNA sequence: TGTGCCAGCAACTTGGGACAGGCGAACACTGAAGCTTTCTTT.